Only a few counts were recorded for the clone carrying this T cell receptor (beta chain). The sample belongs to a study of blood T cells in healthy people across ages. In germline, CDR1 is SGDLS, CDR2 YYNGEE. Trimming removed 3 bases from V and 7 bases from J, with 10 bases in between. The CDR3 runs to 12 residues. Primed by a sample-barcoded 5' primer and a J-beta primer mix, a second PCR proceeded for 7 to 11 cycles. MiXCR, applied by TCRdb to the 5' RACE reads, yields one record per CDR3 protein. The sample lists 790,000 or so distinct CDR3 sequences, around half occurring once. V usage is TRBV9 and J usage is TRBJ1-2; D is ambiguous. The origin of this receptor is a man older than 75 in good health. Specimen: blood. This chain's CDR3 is CASSGTLGGYTF. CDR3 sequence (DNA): TGTGCCAGCAGCGGGACCTTGGGTGGCTACACCTTC.